This T cell receptor beta chain was captured by sequencing in a study of shared clonotypes between healthy human individuals. At the level of the study: The cohort had a couple of women and a few men, ages 18 to 49.

The assay was run at deep level. Only in-frame clones appear in the TCRdb table, and some are missing; sequencing was by immunoSEQ multiplex PCR. The top ten clones hold 0.61% of a sample with under 1,100,000 clones, about four fifths of them seen once. CDR1 is MNHEY and CDR2 is SVGAGI in the germline V gene. Trimming removed 2 bases from V and 2 bases from J, with 3 bases in between. The CDR3 is 13 amino acids. Comment on this clone: Antigen unknown. This could be a read error, since a much larger clone is one nucleotide away.

Study-wide points: Shared across a few donors were 4% to 5% of the naive CD4 clonotypes. All-four-donor shared clonotypes had higher generation probabilities than non-shared clonotypes did.

The V and J genes are TRBV6-5 and TRBJ1-4; D unresolved. Sequenced sample: memory CD4+ T cells from PBMCs. Subset denoted: CD45RA-negative fraction. The sequence derives from a man aged 18 to 35 in good health. Some clones in this sample may be carry-over from other donors' samples. CDR3 DNA sequence: TGTGCCAGCAGTTACAGGACTAATGAAAAACTGTTTTTT. Translating it yields CASSYRTNEKLFF.